This TCR beta chain was found in a study of blood T cell repertoires in COVID-19. All enrollees were about 18 to 89 years old and from about 25 US areas. The CDR3 runs to 13 residues. Germline V gene data show CDR1 as ENHRY and CDR2 as SYGVKD. The J segment lost 2 bases and the V segment lost 7 bases, leaving 0 bases of the junction unmatched. As originally analysed: For nucleated cells, counts were estimated from reference gene primer amplification. The table came from immunoSEQ multiplex PCR; TCRdb's copy has only in-frame clones and leaves some out. Clonal size and the V and J genes are those of that table, whereas D and trimming came from the DNA. The sample includes 160,000 or so clones, approximately 81% of them seen just once.

This TCR derives from a woman aged 40 to 50 with acute COVID-19. The material sequenced was PBMCs or T cells enriched from blood (not recorded which). The rearrangement uses TRBV10-3 and TRBJ2-1; TRBD2 aligns across 9 bases. The CDR3 DNA reads TGTGCCATCACTAGCGGGGCCTACAATGAGCAGTTCTTC. Translated, it gives CAITSGAYNEQFF.